The entry below gives a single T cell receptor (beta chain) sequence along with its context. Its antigen is unknown. This entry is derived from a study of Ad26.COV2.S vaccination and SARS-CoV-2 variants. Study as a whole: Into the muscle, Ad26.COV2.S was dosed once or twice, 56 days apart. General study findings and limits: Vaccine recipients posted higher spike-specific TCR breadth than their placebo counterparts.

Stated treatment: roughly 20 received Ad26.COV2.S at low or high dose, single or two shots; several received placebo; per-sample allocation not given. Collection of samples fell on day 63 after the first vaccine or placebo injection. Germline CDR1 SGHVS, CDR2 FNYEAQ. The CDR3 covers 14 residues. V lost 6 bases and J lost 2, with 10 bases in between. TCRdb's table, derived via immunoSEQ multiplex PCR, lists solely in-frame clones and lacks some. In the table there are around 500,000 clones, nearly 90% of which are singletons. The rearrangement uses TRBV7-6 and TRBJ2-2; tentatively, D is TRBD1 (5 bases). The clonotype was recovered from a person between 18 and 65 years old who received the Ad26.COV2.S COVID-19 vaccine or a placebo. The input for sequencing was peripheral blood, taken in a trial of Ad26.COV2.S vaccine versus placebo. The CDR3 DNA reads as TGTGCCAGCAGAGGAACAGGAAACACCGGGGAGCTGTTTTTT. Its protein is CASRGTGNTGELFF.